This TCR beta chain is from a study of patients and donors after allogeneic stem cell transplantation. TCRdb processed the RT-PCR reads anew with MiXCR; each CDR3 protein has one entry. In the table there are approximately 430,000 distinct CDR3 sequences, 16% of which are singletons. The sample comprised blood, either unsorted or a sorted T cell fraction (not recorded which). The sequence was obtained from a human donor who was either an allogeneic HSCT recipient or a stem cell or donor lymphocyte infusion donor (not recorded which). It is not recorded whose cells these are; they may come from a transplant donor.

CDR3 residues: CASSYLSGDFTDTQYF. CDR3 nucleotides: TGTGCCAGCAGTTACCTTTCAGGGGACTTCACAGATACGCAGTATTTT. V is TRBV6-2 or TRBV6-3 and J is TRBJ2-3, with D possibly being TRBD1 or TRBD2 (6 bases each). Germline CDR1 MNHEY, CDR2 SVGEGT. The CDR3 contains 16 residues. The V end was cut by 2 bases, the J end by 2 bases, with 14 bases between.